Listed below are T cell receptor beta chains from one sample, sequenced in a study of type 1 regulatory T cells. From the reads, TCRdb called clonotypes with MiXCR, one entry per CDR3 protein. The repertoire includes 90,000 to 100,000 distinct CDR3 sequences, roughly 30% of them detected once, and 2.2% sits in the top ten. Material: CD4+ T cells, either the whole sample or a sorted fraction (not recorded which). All receptors come from a human donor in good health. CDR3s include the opening cysteine and the closing phenylalanine or tryptophan. D genes are given only for firm matches.

V	J	D	CDR3
TRBV4-1	TRBJ2-7	.	CASSQVFLSSYEQYF
TRBV18	TRBJ2-1	TRBD2	CASSLPGTSGRLEQFF
TRBV18	TRBJ2-2	TRBD2	CASSLTSANTGELFF
TRBV29-1	TRBJ2-1	.	CSVEGRIGENYNEQFF
TRBV5-1	TRBJ1-1	TRBD1	CASSLVDRVGTEAFF
TRBV20-1	TRBJ2-1	.	CSASYKGYNEQFF
TRBV25-1	TRBJ2-7	TRBD1	CASSRQGNRYEQYF
TRBV20-1	TRBJ2-5	.	CSASAANGETQYF
TRBV20-1	TRBJ2-3	TRBD1	CSASHGDRGFTDTQYF
TRBV29-1	TRBJ1-2	TRBD1	CSVTDRGYGYTF
TRBV30	TRBJ1-4	TRBD1	CAGQGRDEKLFF
TRBV6-5	TRBJ1-1	.	CASSYTTSTEAFF
TRBV4-1	TRBJ2-2	.	CASSQDTDSSNTGELFF
TRBV28	TRBJ2-4	TRBD1	CASHTGDLNIQYF
TRBV20-1	TRBJ2-5	.	CSAPSRWADGETQYF
TRBV19	TRBJ2-5	TRBD1	CASSIDLGTGQETQYF
TRBV7-2	TRBJ2-3	TRBD2	CASSLATSGRVPDTQYF
TRBV7-2	TRBJ1-1	TRBD1	CASSLQGAIQNTEAFF
TRBV20-1	TRBJ1-3	.	CSATASSGNTIYF
TRBV27	TRBJ2-3	TRBD2	CASRKTSGRPSTDTQYF
TRBV19	TRBJ2-1	.	CASSIEQRNEQFF
TRBV20-1	TRBJ1-5	.	CSARVGILAGISNQPQHF
TRBV29-1	TRBJ2-7	TRBD1	CSVGQGGFYEQYF
TRBV20-1	TRBJ2-5	.	CSATVPRLETQYF
TRBV20-1	TRBJ2-1	TRBD2	CSAGGSGNEQFF
TRBV2	TRBJ2-1	TRBD2	CASSEGTSGYNEQFF
TRBV7-2	TRBJ1-5	.	CASSWYPGGNQPQHF
TRBV24-1	TRBJ2-5	.	CATSDAQAGVRETQYF
TRBV7-8	TRBJ2-2	TRBD1	CASSSRQGPAGELFF
TRBV7-2	TRBJ2-5	.	CAGSLGGAIGETQYF
TRBV18	TRBJ2-2	.	CASSPDLKANTGELFF
TRBV7-3	TRBJ2-3	.	CASSSQASDTQYF
TRBV10-3	TRBJ2-1	.	CAITAAGPAEEQFF
TRBV20-1	TRBJ1-1	TRBD1	CSARPDRGGFFEAFF
TRBV7-2	TRBJ2-1	TRBD1	CASSLGQGLHEQFF
TRBV2	TRBJ1-4	.	CASSLDGAATNEKLFF
TRBV19	TRBJ2-2	.	CASTRSHDTGELFF
TRBV14	TRBJ2-1	.	CASSPSGKSEQFF
TRBV7-9	TRBJ1-5	.	CASSHLGPGIDSNQPQHF
TRBV2	TRBJ2-2	.	CASSSGINTGELFF
TRBV7-8	TRBJ2-7	TRBD1	CASSRFRFASGQVSYEQYF
TRBV5-1	TRBJ1-3	.	CASSTLGRDSGNTIYF
TRBV29-1	TRBJ1-2	.	CSVEEMLGHDYTF
TRBV7-2	TRBJ2-5	TRBD1	CASSPGTEIWETQYF
TRBV5-1	TRBJ2-6	.	CASSLALGSGANVLTF
TRBV11-1	TRBJ2-1	.	CASSSTRQSPNEQFF
TRBV3-1	TRBJ1-1	.	CASSQAPPGWPFF
TRBV9	TRBJ2-1	.	CASSVGTQGDEQFF